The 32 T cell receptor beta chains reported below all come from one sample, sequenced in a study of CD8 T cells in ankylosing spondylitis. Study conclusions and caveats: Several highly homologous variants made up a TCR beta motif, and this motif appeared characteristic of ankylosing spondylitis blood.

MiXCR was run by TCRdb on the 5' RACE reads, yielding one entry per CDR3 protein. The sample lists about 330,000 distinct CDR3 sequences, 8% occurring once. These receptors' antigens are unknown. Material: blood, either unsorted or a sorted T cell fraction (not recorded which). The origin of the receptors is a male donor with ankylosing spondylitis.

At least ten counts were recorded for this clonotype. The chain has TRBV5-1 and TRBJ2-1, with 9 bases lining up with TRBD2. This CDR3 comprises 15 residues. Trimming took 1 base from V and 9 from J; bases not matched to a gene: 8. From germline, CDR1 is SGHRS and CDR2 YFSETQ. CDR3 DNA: TGCGCCAGCAGCTTGAGTAGCGGGAGTATGGGTGAGCAGTTCTTC. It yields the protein CASSLSSGSMGEQFF.

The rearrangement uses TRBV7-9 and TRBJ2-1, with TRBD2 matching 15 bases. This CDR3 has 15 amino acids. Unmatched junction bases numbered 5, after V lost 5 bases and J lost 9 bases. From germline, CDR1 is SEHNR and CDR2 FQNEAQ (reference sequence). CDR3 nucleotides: TGTGCCAGCAGCCCACGGACTAGCGGGAGGGGTGAGCAGTTCTTC. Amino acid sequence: CASSPRTSGRGEQFF. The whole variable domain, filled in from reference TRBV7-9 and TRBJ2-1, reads DTGVSQNPRHKITKRGQNVTFRCDPISEHNRLYWYRQTLGQGPEFLTYFQNEAQLEKSRLLSDRFSAERPKGSFSTLEIQRTEQGDSAMYLCASSPRTSGRGEQFFGPGTRLTVL.

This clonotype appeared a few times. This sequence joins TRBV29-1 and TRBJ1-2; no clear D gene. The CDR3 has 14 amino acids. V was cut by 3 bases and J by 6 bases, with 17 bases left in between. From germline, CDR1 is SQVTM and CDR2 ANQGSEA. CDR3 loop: CSVDPTLQADGYTF. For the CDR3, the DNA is TGCAGCGTTGACCCCACCCTCCAGGCGGATGGCTACACCTTC.

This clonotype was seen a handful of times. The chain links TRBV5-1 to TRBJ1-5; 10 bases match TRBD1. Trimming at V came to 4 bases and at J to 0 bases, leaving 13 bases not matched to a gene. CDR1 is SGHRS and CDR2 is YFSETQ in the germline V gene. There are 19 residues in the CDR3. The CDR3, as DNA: TGCGCCAGCAGCGGGGGTCGGGACAGGGGACGAAATAGCAATCAGCCCCAGCATTTT. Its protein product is CASSGGRDRGRNSNQPQHF.

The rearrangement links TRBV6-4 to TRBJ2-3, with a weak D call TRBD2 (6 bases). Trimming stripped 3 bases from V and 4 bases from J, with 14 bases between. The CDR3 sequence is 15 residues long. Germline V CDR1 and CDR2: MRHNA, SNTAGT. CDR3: CASSEASSGADTQYF. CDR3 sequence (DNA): TGTGCCAGCAGTGAAGCTAGCTCGGGGGCAGATACGCAGTATTTT.

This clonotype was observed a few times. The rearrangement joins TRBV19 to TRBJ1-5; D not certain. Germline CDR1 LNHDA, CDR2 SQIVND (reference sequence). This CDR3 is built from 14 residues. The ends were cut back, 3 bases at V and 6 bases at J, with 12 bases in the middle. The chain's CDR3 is CASSIPAAAQPQHF. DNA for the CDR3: TGTGCCAGTAGTATTCCGGCAGCGGCTCAGCCCCAGCATTTT.

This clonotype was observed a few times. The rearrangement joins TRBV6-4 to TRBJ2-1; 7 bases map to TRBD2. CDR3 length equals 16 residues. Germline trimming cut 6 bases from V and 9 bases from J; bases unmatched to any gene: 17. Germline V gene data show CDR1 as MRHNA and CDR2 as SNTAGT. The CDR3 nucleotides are TGTGCCAGCAGGCCCCATGGGGGAGGGGACCTCACTGAGCAGTTCTTC. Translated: CASRPHGGGDLTEQFF.

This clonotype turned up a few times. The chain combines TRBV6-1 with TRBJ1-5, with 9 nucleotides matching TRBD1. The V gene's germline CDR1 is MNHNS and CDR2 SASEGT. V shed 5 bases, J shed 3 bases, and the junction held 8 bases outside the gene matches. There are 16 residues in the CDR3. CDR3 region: CASSRAGTGLNQPQHF. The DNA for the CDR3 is TGTGCCAGCAGTCGTGCCGGGACAGGGCTCAATCAGCCCCAGCATTTT.

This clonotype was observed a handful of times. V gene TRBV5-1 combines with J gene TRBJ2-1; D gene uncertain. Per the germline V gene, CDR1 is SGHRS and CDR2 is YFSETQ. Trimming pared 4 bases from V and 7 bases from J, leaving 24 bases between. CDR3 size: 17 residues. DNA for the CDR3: TGCGCCAGCAGCCCAACGAGTGTCCCCCCCTCCCAGAATGAGCAGTTCTTC. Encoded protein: CASSPTSVPPSQNEQFF.

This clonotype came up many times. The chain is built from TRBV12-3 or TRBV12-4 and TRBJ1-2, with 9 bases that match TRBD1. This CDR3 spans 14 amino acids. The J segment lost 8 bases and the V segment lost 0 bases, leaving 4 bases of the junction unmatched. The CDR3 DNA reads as TGTGCCAGCAGTTTAGCGGACAGGGGAGGAGGCTACACCTTC. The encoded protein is CASSLADRGGGYTF.

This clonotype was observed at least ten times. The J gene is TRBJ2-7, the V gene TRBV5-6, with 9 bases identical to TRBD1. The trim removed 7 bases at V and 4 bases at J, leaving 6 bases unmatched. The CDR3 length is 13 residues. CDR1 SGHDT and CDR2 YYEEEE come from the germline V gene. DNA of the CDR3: TGTGCCAGCGGCCGGGACAGGGATTACGAGCAGTACTTC. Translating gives CASGRDRDYEQYF.

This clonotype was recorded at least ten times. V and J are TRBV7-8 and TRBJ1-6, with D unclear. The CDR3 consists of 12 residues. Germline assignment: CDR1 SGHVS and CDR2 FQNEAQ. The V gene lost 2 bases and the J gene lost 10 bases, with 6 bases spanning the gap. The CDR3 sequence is CASSLRRSPLHF. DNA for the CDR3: TGTGCCAGCAGCTTAAGGCGGTCACCCCTCCACTTT.

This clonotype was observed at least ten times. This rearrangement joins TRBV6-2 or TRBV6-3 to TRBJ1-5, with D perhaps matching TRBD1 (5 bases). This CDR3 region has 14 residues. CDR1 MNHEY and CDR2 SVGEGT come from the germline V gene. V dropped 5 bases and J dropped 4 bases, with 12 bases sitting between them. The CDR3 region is CASSRRGPNQPQHF. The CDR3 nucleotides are TGTGCCAGCAGTAGAAGGGGCCCAAATCAGCCCCAGCATTTT.

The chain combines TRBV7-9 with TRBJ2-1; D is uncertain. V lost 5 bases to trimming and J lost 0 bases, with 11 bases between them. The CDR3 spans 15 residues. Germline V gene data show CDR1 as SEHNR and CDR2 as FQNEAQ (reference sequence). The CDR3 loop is CASSPLPSSYNEQFF. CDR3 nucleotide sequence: TGTGCCAGCAGCCCCCTTCCGAGCTCCTACAATGAGCAGTTCTTC.

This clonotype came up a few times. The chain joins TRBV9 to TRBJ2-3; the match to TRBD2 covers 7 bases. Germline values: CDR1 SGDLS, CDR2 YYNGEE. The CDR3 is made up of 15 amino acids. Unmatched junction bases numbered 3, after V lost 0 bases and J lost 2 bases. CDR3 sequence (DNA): TGTGCCAGCAGCGTAGCCAGGGACTACACAGATACGCAGTATTTT. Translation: CASSVARDYTDTQYF.

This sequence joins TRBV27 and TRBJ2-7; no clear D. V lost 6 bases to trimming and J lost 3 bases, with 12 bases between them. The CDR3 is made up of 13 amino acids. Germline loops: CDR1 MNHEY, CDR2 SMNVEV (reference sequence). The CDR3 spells CASRPTRSYEQYF. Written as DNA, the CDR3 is TGTGCCAGCAGACCAACAAGGAGCTACGAGCAGTACTTC.

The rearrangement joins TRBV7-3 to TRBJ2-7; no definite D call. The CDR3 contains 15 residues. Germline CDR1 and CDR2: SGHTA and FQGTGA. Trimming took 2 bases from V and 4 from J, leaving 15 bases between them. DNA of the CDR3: TGTGCCAGCAGCTTAGCAGTCTACAACATGTACGAGCAGTACTTC. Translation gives CASSLAVYNMYEQYF.

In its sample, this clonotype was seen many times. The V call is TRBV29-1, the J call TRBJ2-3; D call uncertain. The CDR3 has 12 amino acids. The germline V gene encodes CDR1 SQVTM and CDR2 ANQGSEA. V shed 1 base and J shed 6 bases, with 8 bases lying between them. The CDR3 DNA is TGCAGCGTTGAAGCCGGTGGGGATACGCAGTATTTT. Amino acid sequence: CSVEAGGDTQYF.

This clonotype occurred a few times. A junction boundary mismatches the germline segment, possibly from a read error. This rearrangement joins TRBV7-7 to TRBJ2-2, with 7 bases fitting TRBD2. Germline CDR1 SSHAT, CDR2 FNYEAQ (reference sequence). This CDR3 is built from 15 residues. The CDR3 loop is CASSPLSGVTGELFF. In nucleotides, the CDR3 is TGTGCTAGCAGCCCCCTAAGCGGGGTTACCGGGGAGCTGTTTTTT.

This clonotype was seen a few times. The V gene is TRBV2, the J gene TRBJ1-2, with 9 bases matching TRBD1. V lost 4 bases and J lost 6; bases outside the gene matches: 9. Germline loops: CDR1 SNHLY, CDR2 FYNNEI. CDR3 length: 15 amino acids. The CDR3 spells CASSGGQGIGHGYTF. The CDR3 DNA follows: TGTGCCAGCAGTGGAGGACAGGGGATAGGTCATGGCTACACCTTC.

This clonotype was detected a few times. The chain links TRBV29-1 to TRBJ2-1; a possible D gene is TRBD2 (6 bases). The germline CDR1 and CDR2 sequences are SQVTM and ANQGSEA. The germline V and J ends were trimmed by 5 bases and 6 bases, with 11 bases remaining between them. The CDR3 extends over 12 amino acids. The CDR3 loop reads CSVPGLSNEQFF. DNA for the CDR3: TGCAGCGTTCCGGGACTGAGCAATGAGCAGTTCTTC.

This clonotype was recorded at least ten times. The CDR3 is CSVFRDNHEQYF. CDR3 nucleotides: TGCAGCGTCTTCCGGGACAACCACGAGCAGTACTTC. V usage is TRBV29-1 and J usage is TRBJ2-7; D is possibly TRBD1 (6 bases). Germline lookup yields CDR1 SQVTM and CDR2 ANQGSEA. The CDR3 totals 12 residues. Trimming removed 6 bases from V and 5 bases from J, with 14 bases in between.

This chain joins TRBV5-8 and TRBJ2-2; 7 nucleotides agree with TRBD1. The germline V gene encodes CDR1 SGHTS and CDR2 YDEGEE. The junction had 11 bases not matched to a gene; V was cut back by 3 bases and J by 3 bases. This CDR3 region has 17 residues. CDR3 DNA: TGTGCCAGCAGCTCGCCCTGGGCCAGGGGGTACACCGGGGAGCTGTTTTTT. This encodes CASSSPWARGYTGELFF.

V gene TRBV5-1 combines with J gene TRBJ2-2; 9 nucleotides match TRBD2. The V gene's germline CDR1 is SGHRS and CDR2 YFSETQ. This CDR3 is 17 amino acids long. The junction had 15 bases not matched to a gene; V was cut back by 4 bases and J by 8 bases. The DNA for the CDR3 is TGCGCCAGCAGCCCGCCCGGGCGCGGGAGGGCCTCGGGGGAGCTGTTTTTT. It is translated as CASSPPGRGRASGELFF.

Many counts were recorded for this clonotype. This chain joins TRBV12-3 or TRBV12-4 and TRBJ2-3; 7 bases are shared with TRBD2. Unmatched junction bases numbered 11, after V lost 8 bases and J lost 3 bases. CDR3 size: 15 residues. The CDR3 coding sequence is TGTGCCAGCCTCCAGGGAGGGTTCTCGACAGATACGCAGTATTTT. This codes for CASLQGGFSTDTQYF.

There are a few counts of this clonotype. CDR3 loop: CATSREGQGYTGELFF. In DNA, the CDR3 is TGTGCCACCAGCAGAGAGGGACAGGGGTACACCGGGGAGCTGTTTTTT. The V call is TRBV15, the J call TRBJ2-2; 10 bases fit TRBD1. This CDR3 spans 16 amino acids. Germline V lookup: CDR1 LNHNV, CDR2 YYDKDF (reference sequence). J was trimmed by 3 bases and V by 0 bases; bases with no gene match: 1. The whole variable domain, filled in from reference TRBV15 and TRBJ2-2, reads DAMVIQNPRYQVTQFGKPVTLSCSQTLNHNVMYWYQQKSSQAPKLLFHYYDKDFNNEADTPDNFQSRRPNTSFCFLDIRSPGLGDTAMYLCATSREGQGYTGELFFGEGSRLTVL.

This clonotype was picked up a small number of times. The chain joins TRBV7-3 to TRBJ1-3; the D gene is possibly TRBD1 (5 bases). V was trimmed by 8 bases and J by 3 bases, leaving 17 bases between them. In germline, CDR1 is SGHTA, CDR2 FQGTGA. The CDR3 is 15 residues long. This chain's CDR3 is CASPRRGVDGNTIYF. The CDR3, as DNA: TGTGCCAGCCCAAGGAGAGGGGTAGATGGAAACACCATATATTTT.

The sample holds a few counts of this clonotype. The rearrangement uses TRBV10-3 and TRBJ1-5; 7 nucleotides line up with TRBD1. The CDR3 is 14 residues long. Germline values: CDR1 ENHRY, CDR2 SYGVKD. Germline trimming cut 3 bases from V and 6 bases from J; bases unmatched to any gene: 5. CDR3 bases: TGTGCCATCAGTGAAGGGGGCTTAGTTCAGCCCCAGCATTTT. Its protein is CAISEGGLVQPQHF.

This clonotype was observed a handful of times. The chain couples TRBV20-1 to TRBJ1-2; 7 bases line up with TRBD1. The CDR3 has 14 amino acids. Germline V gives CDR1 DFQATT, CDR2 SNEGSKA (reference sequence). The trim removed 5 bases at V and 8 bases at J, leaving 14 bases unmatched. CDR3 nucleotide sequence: TGCAGTGCTCCTACAACGGCAAGGGGGCTAGGCTACACCTTC. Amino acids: CSAPTTARGLGYTF.

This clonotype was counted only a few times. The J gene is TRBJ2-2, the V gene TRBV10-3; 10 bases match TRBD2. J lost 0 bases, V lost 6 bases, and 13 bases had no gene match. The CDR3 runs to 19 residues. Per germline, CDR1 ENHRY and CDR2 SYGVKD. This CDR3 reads CAIRAAGTSGNANTGELFF. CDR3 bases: TGTGCCATCAGGGCCGCCGGTACTAGCGGGAATGCGAACACCGGGGAGCTGTTTTTT.

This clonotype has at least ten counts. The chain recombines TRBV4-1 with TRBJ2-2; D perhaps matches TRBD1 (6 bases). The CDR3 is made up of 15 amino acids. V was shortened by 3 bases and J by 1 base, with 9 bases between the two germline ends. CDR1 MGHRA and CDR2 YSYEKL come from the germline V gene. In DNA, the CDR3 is TGCGCCAGCAGCCAGGGACAATTGAACACCGGGGAGCTGTTTTTT. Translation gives CASSQGQLNTGELFF.

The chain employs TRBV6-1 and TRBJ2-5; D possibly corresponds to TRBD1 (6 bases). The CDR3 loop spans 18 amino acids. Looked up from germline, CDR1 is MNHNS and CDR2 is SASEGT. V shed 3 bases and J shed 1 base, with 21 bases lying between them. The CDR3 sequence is CASSDPTATGTPQETQYF. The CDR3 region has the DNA TGTGCCAGCAGTGATCCCACGGCGACCGGGACACCCCAAGAGACCCAGTACTTC.